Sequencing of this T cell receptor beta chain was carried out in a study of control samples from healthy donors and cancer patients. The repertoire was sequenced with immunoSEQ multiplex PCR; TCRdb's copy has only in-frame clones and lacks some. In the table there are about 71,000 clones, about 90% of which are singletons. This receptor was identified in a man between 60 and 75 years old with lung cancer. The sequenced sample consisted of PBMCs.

The CDR3 here is CASSRGGTSNYGYTF. CDR3 DNA: TGTGCCAGCAGTAGAGGTGGGACCTCTAACTATGGCTACACCTTC. The chain joins TRBV25-1 to TRBJ1-2; TRBD1 might be the D (5 bases). The V gene's germline CDR1 is MGHDK and CDR2 SYGVNS. The CDR3 has 15 amino acids. Trimming pared 5 bases from V and 0 bases from J, leaving 13 bases between.